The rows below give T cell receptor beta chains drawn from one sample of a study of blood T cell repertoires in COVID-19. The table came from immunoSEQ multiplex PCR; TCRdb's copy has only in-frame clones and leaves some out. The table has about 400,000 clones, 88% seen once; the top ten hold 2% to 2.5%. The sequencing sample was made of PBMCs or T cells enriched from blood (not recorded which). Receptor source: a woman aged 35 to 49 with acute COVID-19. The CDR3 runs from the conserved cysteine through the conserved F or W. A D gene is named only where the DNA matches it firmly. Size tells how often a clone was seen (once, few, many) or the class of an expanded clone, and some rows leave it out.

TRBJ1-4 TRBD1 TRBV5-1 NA TGCGCCAGCAGCTCAGACAGGGGCGATGAAAAACTGTTTTTT CASSSDRGDEKLFF
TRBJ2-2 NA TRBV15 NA TGTGCCACCAGCAGAGATCCTTCAGGGGTAGGGGAGCTGTTTTTT CATSRDPSGVGELFF
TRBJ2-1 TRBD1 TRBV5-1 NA TGCGCCAGCAGCTTGGTACAGGGGGCGGGTGAGCAGTTCTTC CASSLVQGAGEQFF
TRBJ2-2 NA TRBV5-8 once TGTGCCAGCAGCTTGGTTCGGGTCACCGGGGAGCTGTTTTTT CASSLVRVTGELFF
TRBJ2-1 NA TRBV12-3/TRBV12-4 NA TGTGCCAGCAATACTGGACAGCACAATGAGCAGTTCTTC CASNTGQHNEQFF
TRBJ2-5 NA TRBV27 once TGTGCCAGCAGTTTAGTTTGGGAGGAGACCCAGTACTTC CASSLVWEETQYF
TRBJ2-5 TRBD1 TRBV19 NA TGTGCCAGTAGTTCCGGGACAGGTTTTTTACAGACCCAGTACTTC CASSSGTGFLQTQYF
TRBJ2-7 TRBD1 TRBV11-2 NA TGTGCCAGCAGCTTACCGGGACAGAACTCCTACGAGCAGTACTTC CASSLPGQNSYEQYF
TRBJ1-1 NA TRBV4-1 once TGCGCCAGCAGCCCACTAGACGGCAAAGCTTTCTTT CASSPLDGKAFF
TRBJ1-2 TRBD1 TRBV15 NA TGTGCCACCAGCAGAGGTCCAGGGGGGAACTATGGCTACACCTTC CATSRGPGGNYGYTF
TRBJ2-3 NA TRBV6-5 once TGTGCCAGCACCCTGGACAGAAAGGGGCAGTATTTT CASTLDRKGQYF
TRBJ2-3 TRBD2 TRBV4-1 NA TGCGCCAGCAGCCATCTAGCGGGGGTGGTTTCAGATACGCAGTATTTT CASSHLAGVVSDTQYF
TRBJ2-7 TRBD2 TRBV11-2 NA TGTGCCAGCAGCTTAGAAGGACTAGCCGCCGTCGAGCAGTACTTC CASSLEGLAAVEQYF
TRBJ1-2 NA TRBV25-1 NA TGTGCCAGCAGCAGTCAGGGTCGTGCTGGCTACACCTTC CASSSQGRAGYTF
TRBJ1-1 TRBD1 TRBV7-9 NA TGTGCCAGCGTATCCGGGACAGCGAACACTGAAGCTTTCTTT CASVSGTANTEAFF
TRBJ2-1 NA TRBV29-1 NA TGCAGCGTTGAACCTCAGGGGTCCTACAATGAGCAGTTCTTC CSVEPQGSYNEQFF
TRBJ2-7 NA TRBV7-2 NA TGTGCCAGCAGCTTAGGGCAGGGGCCTTCCTACGAGCAGTACTTC CASSLGQGPSYEQYF
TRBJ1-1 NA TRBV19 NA TGTGCCAGTAGGGAGTTACAGGAGAACACTGAAGCTTTCTTT CASRELQENTEAFF
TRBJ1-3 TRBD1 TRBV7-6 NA TGTGCCAGCAGCGACAGGGGATTAGGAAACACCATATATTTT CASSDRGLGNTIYF
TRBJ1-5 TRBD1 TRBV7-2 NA TGTGCCAGCAGCAGTACAGGGGGCGCGGGTAGCAATCAGCCCCAGCATTTT CASSSTGGAGSNQPQHF
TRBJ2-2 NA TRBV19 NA TGTGCCAGTAGTATAAATCGGGACACCGGGGAGCTGTTTTTT CASSINRDTGELFF
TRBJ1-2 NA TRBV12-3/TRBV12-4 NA TGTGCCAGCAGTTTCGGTACTGGCTACACCTTC CASSFGTGYTF
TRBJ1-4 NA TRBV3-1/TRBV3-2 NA TGTGCCAGCAGCCAAGGGTTAGGGGAGGTGGAAAAACTGTTTTTT CASSQGLGEVEKLFF
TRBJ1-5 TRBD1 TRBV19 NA TGTGCCAGTAGTGGAACAGGGGGCCCTCAGCCCCAGCATTTT CASSGTGGPQPQHF
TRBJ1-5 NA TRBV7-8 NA TGTGCCAGCAGCAATATACAGGGAATGAGCAATCAGCCCCAGCATTTT CASSNIQGMSNQPQHF
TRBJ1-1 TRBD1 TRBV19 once TGTGCCAGTAGTTGGACAGGGCGGCTGAACACTGAAGCTTTCTTT CASSWTGRLNTEAFF
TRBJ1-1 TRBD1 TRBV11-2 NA TGTGCCAGCAGCCAGGACAGGGGGCGAGCATCTGAAGCTTTCTTT CASSQDRGRASEAFF
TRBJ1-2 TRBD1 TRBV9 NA TGTGCCAGCAGCGAGAGGGGGGGACAGGGTTCTGATGGCTACACCTTC CASSERGGQGSDGYTF
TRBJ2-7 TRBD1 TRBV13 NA TGTGCCAGCAGCTCCGACAGGGATCGTCGAGGCGAGCAGTACTTC CASSSDRDRRGEQYF